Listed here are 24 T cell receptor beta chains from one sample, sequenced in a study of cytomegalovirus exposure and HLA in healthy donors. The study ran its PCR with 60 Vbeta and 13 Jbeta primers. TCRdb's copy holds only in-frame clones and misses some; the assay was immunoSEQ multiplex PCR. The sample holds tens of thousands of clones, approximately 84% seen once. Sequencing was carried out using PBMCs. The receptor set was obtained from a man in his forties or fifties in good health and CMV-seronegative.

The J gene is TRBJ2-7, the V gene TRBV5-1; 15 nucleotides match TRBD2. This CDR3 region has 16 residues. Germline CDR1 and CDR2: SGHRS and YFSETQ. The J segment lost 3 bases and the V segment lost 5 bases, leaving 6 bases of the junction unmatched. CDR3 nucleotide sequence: TGCGCCAGCAGATCGGGACTAGCGGGGGGCGGCTACGAGCAGTACTTC. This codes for CASRSGLAGGGYEQYF. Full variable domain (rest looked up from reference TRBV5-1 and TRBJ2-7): KAGVTQTPRYLIKTRGQQVTLSCSPISGHRSVSWYQQTPGQGLQFLFEYFSETQRNKGNFPGRFSGRQFSNSRSEMNVSTLELGDSALYLCASRSGLAGGGYEQYFGPGTRLTVT.

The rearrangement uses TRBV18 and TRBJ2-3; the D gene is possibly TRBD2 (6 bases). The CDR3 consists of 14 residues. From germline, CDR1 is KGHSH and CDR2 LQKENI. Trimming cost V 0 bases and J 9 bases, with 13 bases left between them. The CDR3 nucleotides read TGTGCCAGCTCACCACCCTCGACTAGTGACACGCAGTATTTT. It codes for CASSPPSTSDTQYF.

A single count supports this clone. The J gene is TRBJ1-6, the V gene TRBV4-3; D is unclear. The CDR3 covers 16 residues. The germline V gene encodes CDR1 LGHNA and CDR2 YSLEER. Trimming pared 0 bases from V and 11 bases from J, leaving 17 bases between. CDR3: CASSQDLVTEYAPLHF. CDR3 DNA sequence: TGCGCCAGCAGCCAAGATCTCGTAACTGAATATGCACCCCTCCACTTT.

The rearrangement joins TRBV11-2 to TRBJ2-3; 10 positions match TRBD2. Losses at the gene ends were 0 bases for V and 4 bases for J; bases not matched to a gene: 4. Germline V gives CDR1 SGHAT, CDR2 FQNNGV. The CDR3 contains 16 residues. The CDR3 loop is CASSLEASGGPDTQYF. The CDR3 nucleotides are TGTGCCAGCAGCTTAGAGGCTAGCGGGGGACCAGATACGCAGTATTTT.

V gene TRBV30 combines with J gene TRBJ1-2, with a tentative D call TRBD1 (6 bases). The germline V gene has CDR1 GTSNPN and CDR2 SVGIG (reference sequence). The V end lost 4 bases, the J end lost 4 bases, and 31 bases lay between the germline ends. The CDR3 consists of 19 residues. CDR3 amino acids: CAWIPNLSRDIGLSYGYTF. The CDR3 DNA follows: TGTGCCTGGATCCCGAACCTCAGCCGGGACATTGGCTTGTCCTATGGCTACACCTTC.

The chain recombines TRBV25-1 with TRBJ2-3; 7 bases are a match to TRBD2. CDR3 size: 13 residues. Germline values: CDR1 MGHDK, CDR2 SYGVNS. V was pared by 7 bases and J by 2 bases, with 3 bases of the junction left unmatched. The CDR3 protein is CASKGLNTDTQYF. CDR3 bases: TGTGCCAGCAAGGGACTAAACACAGATACGCAGTATTTT.

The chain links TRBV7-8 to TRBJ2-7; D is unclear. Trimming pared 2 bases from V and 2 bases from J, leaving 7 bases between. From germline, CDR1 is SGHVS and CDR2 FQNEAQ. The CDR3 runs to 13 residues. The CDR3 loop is CASSLMAPYEQYF. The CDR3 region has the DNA TGTGCCAGCAGCTTAATGGCTCCCTACGAGCAGTACTTC.

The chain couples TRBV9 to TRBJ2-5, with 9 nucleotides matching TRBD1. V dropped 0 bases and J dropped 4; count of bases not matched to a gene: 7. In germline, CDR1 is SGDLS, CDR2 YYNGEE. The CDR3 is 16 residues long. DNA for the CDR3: TGTGCCAGCAGCGTAGAGGGGACAGGGTTTGGAGAGACCCAGTACTTC. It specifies CASSVEGTGFGETQYF.

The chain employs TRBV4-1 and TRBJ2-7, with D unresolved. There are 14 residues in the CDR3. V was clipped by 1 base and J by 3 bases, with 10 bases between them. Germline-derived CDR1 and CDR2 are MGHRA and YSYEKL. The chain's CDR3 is CASSQGLLSYEQYF. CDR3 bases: TGCGCCAGCAGCCAAGGACTCCTAAGCTACGAGCAGTACTTC.

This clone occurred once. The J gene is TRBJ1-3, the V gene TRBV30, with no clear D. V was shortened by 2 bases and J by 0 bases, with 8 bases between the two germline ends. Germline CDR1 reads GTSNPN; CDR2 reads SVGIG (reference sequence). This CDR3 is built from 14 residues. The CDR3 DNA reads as TGTGCCTGGAGTTTTTCTAGCTCTGGAAACACCATATATTTT. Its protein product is CAWSFSSSGNTIYF.

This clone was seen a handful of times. CDR3 sequence (DNA): TGTGCCAGCAGCTTCCGGCAGGGGAACACTGAAGCTTTCTTT. Protein product: CASSFRQGNTEAFF. The chain carries TRBV2 and TRBJ1-1; D is possibly TRBD1 (5 bases). V gave up 6 bases and J gave up 1 base, with 12 bases separating them. The CDR3 covers 14 residues. CDR1 and CDR2 from the germline V gene are SNHLY and FYNNEI.

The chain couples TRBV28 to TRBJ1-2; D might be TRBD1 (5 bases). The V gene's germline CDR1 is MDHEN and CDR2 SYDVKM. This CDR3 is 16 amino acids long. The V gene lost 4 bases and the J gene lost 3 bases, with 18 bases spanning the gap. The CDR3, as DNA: TGTGCCAGCAGTTCCGAAGTGGTACAGGAAGACTATGGCTACACCTTC. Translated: CASSSEVVQEDYGYTF.

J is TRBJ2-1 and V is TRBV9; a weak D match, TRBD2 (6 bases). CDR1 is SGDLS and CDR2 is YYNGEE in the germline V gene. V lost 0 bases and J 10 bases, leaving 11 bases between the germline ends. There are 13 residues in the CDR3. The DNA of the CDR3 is TGTGCCAGCAGCGTAGGCGGGGTCGGCGAGCAGTTCTTC. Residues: CASSVGGVGEQFF.

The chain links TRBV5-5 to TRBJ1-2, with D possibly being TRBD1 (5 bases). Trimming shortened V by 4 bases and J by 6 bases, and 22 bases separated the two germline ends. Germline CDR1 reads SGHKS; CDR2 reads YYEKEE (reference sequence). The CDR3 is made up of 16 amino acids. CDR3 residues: CASSATFTGAYDGYTF. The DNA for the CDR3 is TGTGCCAGCAGCGCAACTTTTACAGGAGCTTATGATGGCTACACCTTC.

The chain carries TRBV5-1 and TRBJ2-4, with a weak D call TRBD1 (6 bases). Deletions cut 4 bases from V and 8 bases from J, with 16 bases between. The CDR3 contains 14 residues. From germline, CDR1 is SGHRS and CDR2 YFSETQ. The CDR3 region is CASSPGRSGDIQYF. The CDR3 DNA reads TGCGCCAGCAGCCCGGGACGGTCAGGGGACATTCAGTACTTC. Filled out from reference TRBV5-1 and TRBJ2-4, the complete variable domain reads KAGVTQTPRYLIKTRGQQVTLSCSPISGHRSVSWYQQTPGQGLQFLFEYFSETQRNKGNFPGRFSGRQFSNSRSEMNVSTLELGDSALYLCASSPGRSGDIQYFGAGTRLSVL.

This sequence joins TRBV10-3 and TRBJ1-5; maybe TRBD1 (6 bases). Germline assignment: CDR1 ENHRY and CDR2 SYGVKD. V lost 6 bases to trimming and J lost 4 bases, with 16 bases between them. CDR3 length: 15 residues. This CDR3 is CAIRVGGQKNQPQHF. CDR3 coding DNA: TGTGCCATCAGGGTCGGTGGACAGAAAAATCAGCCCCAGCATTTT.

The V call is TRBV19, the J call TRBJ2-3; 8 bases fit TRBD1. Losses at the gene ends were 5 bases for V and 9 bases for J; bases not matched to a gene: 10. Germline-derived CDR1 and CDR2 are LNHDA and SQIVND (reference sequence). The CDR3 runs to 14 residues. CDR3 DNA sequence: TGTGCCAGTAGTCTCAGCCCCGGGACAGGAACGCAGTATTTT. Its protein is CASSLSPGTGTQYF.

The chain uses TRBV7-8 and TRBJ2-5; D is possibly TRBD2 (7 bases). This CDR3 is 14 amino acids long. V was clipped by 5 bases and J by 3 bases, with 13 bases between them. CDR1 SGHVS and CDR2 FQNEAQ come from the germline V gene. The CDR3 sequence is CASSVQGGEETQYF. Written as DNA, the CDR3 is TGTGCCAGCAGCGTACAGGGAGGGGAAGAGACCCAGTACTTC.

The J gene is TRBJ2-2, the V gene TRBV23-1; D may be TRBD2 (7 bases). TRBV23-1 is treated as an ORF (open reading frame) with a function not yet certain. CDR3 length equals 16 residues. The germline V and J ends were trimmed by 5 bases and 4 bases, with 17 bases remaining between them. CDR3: CASSGSGGGVTGELFF. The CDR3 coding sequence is TGCGCCAGCAGTGGGAGCGGAGGGGGGGTCACCGGGGAGCTGTTTTTT.

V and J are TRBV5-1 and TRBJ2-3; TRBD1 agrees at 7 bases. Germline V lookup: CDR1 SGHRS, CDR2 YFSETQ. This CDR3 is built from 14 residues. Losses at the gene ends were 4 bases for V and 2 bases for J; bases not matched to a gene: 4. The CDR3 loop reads CASSLGQNTDTQYF. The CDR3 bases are TGCGCCAGCAGCCTGGGACAGAACACAGATACGCAGTATTTT.

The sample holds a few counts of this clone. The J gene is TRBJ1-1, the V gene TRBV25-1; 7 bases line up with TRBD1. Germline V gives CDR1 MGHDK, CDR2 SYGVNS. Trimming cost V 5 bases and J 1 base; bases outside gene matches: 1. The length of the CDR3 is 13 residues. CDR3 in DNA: TGTGCCAGCAGTCGGACAGGGAACACTGAAGCTTTCTTT. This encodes CASSRTGNTEAFF.

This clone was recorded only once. As DNA, the CDR3 is TGTGCCAGTAGTATAGATCGGGGGGCGAACACTGAAGCTTTCTTT. It encodes CASSIDRGANTEAFF. The V and J genes are TRBV19 and TRBJ1-1; D might be TRBD1 (6 bases). Germline V gene lookup returns CDR1 LNHDA and CDR2 SQIVND (reference sequence). Trimming removed 0 bases from V and 1 base from J, with 9 bases in between. The CDR3 length is 15 residues. Drawing the rest from reference TRBV19 and TRBJ1-1, the complete variable domain is DGGITQSPKYLFRKEGQNVTLSCEQNLNHDAMYWYRQDPGQGLRLIYYSQIVNDFQKGDIAEGYSVSREKKESFPLTVTSAQKNPTAFYLCASSIDRGANTEAFFGQGTRLTVV.

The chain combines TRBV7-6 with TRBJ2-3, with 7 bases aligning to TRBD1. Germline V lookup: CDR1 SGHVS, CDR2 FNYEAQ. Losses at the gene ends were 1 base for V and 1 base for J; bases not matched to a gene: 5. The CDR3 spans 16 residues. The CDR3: CASSLGIGTGTDTQYF. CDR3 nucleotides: TGTGCCAGCAGCTTAGGAATAGGGACAGGCACAGATACGCAGTATTTT. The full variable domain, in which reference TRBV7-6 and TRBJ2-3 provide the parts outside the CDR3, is GAGVSQSPRYKVTKRGQDVALRCDPISGHVSLYWYRQALGQGPEFLTYFNYEAQQDKSGLPNDRFSAERPEGSISTLTIQRTEQRDSAMYRCASSLGIGTGTDTQYFGPGTRLTVL.

CDR3 region: CASSPGGPTEAFF. CDR3 nucleotides: TGCGCCAGCAGCCCTGGAGGGCCCACTGAAGCTTTCTTT. This chain connects TRBV4-1 to TRBJ1-1; D not certain. The CDR3 covers 13 residues. Trimming removed 4 bases from V and 4 bases from J, with 10 bases in between. Germline CDR1 reads MGHRA; CDR2 reads YSYEKL.